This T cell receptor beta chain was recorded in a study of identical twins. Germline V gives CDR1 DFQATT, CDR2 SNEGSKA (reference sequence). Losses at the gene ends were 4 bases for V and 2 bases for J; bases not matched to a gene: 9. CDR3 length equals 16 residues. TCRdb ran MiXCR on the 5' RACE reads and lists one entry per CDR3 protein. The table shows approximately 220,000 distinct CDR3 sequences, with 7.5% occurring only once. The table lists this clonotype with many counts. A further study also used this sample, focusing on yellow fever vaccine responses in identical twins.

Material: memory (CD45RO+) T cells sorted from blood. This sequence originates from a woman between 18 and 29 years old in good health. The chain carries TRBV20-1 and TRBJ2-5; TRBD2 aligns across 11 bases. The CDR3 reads CSATVPGLAVQETQYF. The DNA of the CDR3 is TGCAGTGCTACAGTGCCGGGACTAGCGGTGCAAGAGACCCAGTACTTC.